The clone carrying this T cell receptor (beta chain) was detected only a few times. This CDR3 is built from 14 residues. Germline V gene data show CDR1 as DFQATT and CDR2 as SNEGSKA (reference sequence). The ends lost 2 bases at V and 8 bases at J; junction bases unmatched: 8. PBMCs were isolated at a quantity of at least 6 million per sample. A second PCR of roughly 7 to 11 cycles used a sample-barcoded 5' primer and a J-beta primer mix. All cDNA molecules were each tagged by a template-switch adaptor with 12 random nucleotides. Researchers report that each sample yielded at least 3 million CDR3-containing paired-end reads. TCRdb fed the 5' RACE reads into MiXCR, producing one record per CDR3 protein. The sample shows around 620,000 distinct CDR3 sequences, roughly a quarter of them seen only once. The sample originates from a study of blood T cells in healthy people across ages.

The receptor was derived from a woman between 65 and 79 years old in good health. The chain combines TRBV20-1 with TRBJ1-4; 7 bases align to TRBD1. Sequenced input: blood. The CDR3 DNA reads as TGCAGTGCTAGAATGACAGGGACGGGGGAAAAACTGTTTTTT. Translation gives CSARMTGTGEKLFF.